Detailed here is one T cell receptor (beta chain). It has no known antigen specificity. One base away there is no much larger clone; base qualities are not given. The germline V gene (reference sequence) sets CDR1 to LNHDA and CDR2 to SQIVND. V and J are trimmed by 3 bases and 8 bases, and the gene matches miss 8 bases of the junction. Counted from cysteine to phenylalanine, this CDR3 has 15 amino acids. Solely the CDR3 DNA is kept, with 45 bases framed from the first base. Stable Graves' hyperthyroidism was defined as no progression to ophthalmopathy during 18 months of follow-up. Hyperthyroidism patients were newly diagnosed, with disease duration under 2 months, and aged 18 to 65 years. Patients with uncontrolled infections, other autoimmune diseases, pregnancy or lactation were excluded. Diagnoses were based on clinical symptoms, serum thyroxine and TRAb, thyroid ultrasound and orbital computed tomography. PBMCs were separated from roughly 10 ml of fresh peripheral blood using Ficoll-Paque density gradient centrifugation. Total RNA was extracted using Trizol reagent, and RNA quality was assessed on an Agilent 2100 Bioanalyzer.

TCR beta CDR3 regions were amplified from RNA transcripts. A first-round RT-PCR of the TCR CDR3 used the HTBI primer set with the Qiagen OneStep RT-PCR kit. Libraries were constructed in a second round of multiplex PCR, after which size selection and purification were performed. Sequencing of the libraries was done on an Illumina HiSeq2000 using paired-end 100 bp reads. As for the original processing: Raw data were processed with SOAPnuke, discarding reads with adapters, uncalled bases, mean Phred below 15, or no exact constant-primer or identifier match. COPE v1.2.5 was used to merge high-quality paired reads, and clonotypes were defined as unique nucleotide sequences. MiTCR v1.1 was used to align the clonotypes against IMGT TRBV, TRBD and TRBJ reference segments. The analysis included only V-J combinations with a frequency above 0.0001, which together covered roughly 99% of the repertoires. The TCS score was defined as the ratio of F50 (clonal expansion) to E x V (chaos), calculated using BLOSUM62-based TCRdist between CDR3 peptides within each V-J. Welch's t-statistics and random forest reduced roughly 500 V-J features to 13, which were used in a naive Bayes classifier (R e1071). The public reads were reprocessed in TCRdb via fastp at Q25 and MiXCR, keeping in-frame beta chains. Identical CDR3 proteins give one entry, which carries the most common genes and DNA. TCRdb's processing, not the authors', yielded these V and J calls. The sample has around 400,000 distinct CDR3 sequences on record, roughly an eighth of them singletons. The top ten clonotypes cover about 9.1% of the sample.

The source of the sample is a study of T cells in Graves' hyperthyroidism and ophthalmopathy (dated by TCRdb to the late 2010s). In the study overall: Peripheral blood samples were taken at initial diagnosis, before any treatment was given. In addition, the study compared T-cell repertoires in thyroid tissue and in blood from six Graves' hyperthyroidism patients. After blood sampling, hyperthyroidism patients were treated with methimazole at a starting dose of 30 mg daily, and ophthalmopathy patients were treated with high-dose intravenous methylprednisolone. For training and testing, the roughly 100 patients in the discovery cohort were randomly divided in a 7:3 ratio. Prospective prediction of ophthalmopathy was tested in an independent validation cohort consisting of some 18 hyperthyroidism patients and more than 15 patients who later progressed to ophthalmopathy. According to the paper, TCR Vbeta CDR3 sequencing was carried out on approximately 140 peripheral blood samples, which came from fewer than 50 ophthalmopathy, approximately 78 hyperthyroidism and approximately 17 progressor patients. TCR V-J signatures able to tell the groups apart were searched for in a discovery cohort of 95 to 100 patients, of whom more than 40 had Graves' ophthalmopathy and 55 to 60 had stable Graves' hyperthyroidism. The paper as a whole reports these results and caveats: During validation, the model predicted progression to ophthalmopathy a median of about 6.3 months ahead of onset, with around 71% sensitivity and 72% to 80% specificity. A model built on a 13 V-J signature distinguished ophthalmopathy from stable hyperthyroidism, reaching around 90% sensitivity and about 81% specificity in cross-validation and 80%/75% in testing. Sample size was not statistically predetermined, and investigators were not blinded to group allocation. Most expanded thyroid clonotypes (frequency above 0.001) were also detected in blood, a finding suggesting that blood repertoires may reflect thyroid immune responses.

The V and J segments used are TRBV19 and TRBJ2-1; 9 junctional bases match TRBD2. The specimen sequenced was blood. The source is a woman younger than 35 with Graves' hyperthyroidism. For the CDR3, the sequence is CASSIAGGPIHEQFF. The nucleotides are TGTGCCAGTAGTATTGCGGGGGGGCCGATCCATGAGCAGTTCTTC. The full variable domain, completed from the reference TRBV19 and TRBJ2-1 proteins outside the CDR3, reads DGGITQSPKYLFRKEGQNVTLSCEQNLNHDAMYWYRQDPGQGLRLIYYSQIVNDFQKGDIAEGYSVSREKKESFPLTVTSAQKNPTAFYLCASSIAGGPIHEQFFGPGTRLTVL.